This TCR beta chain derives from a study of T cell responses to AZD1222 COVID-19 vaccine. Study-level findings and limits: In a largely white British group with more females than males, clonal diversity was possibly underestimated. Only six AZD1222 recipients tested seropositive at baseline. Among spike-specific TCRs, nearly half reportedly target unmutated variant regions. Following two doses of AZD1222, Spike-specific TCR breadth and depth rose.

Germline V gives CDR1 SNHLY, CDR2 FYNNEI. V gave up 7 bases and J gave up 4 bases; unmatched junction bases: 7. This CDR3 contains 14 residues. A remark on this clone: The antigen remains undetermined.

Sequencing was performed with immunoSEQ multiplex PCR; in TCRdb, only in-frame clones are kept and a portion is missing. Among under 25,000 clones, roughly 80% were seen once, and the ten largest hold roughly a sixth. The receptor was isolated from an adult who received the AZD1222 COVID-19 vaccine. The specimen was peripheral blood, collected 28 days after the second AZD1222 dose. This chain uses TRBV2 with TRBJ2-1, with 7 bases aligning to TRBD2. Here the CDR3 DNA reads TGTGCCAGCAAGGAGCGGGAAGGTTACAATGAGCAGTTCTTC. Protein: CASKEREGYNEQFF.